Included here is one TCR beta chain sequence, with context. Trimming shortened V by 6 bases and J by 5 bases, and 17 bases separated the two germline ends. Germline V gives CDR1 MNHEY, CDR2 SVGEGT. This CDR3 has 15 residues. Via MiXCR, TCRdb re-called the reads, giving one row per CDR3 protein. This sample has under 350,000 distinct CDR3 sequences, with more than 8% found just once. This record comes from a study of T cell repertoires in cytomegalovirus infection. The sequence derives from a human donor in good health (CMV status not recorded). Some clones in this sample may be carry-over from other donors' samples. The sequenced sample was PBMCs. The chain links TRBV6-2 or TRBV6-3 to TRBJ2-1; D is undetermined. This CDR3 reads CASRLDPSANNEQFF. CDR3 DNA: TGTGCCAGCAGATTGGACCCCTCGGCGAACAATGAGCAGTTCTTC.